Given below is one T cell receptor (beta chain) in context. It was with random hexamers that roughly 0.5 to 1 ug RNA was reverse transcribed. TCRdb re-derived calls from the immunoSEQ multiplex PCR reads in MiXCR, one entry per CDR3 protein. The top ten clones hold about 0.17% of a sample with about 150,000 distinct CDR3 sequences, approximately 95% of them seen once. This sample is part of a study of CD8 T cells in Susac syndrome. Overall study: There were six sequenced Susac syndrome patients with active disease and under ten in remission.

This receptor was taken from a human donor with Susac syndrome. The sequenced material came from CD4+ T cells from PBMCs.

The CDR3: CASSEYAYNEQFF. CDR3 DNA: TGTGCCAGCTCGGAGTACGCCTACAATGAGCAGTTCTTC. The chain is built from TRBV11-2 and TRBJ2-1; D not resolved. Germline assignment: CDR1 SGHAT and CDR2 FQNNGV. This CDR3 region has 13 residues. V lost 8 bases and J 2 bases, leaving 10 bases between the germline ends.